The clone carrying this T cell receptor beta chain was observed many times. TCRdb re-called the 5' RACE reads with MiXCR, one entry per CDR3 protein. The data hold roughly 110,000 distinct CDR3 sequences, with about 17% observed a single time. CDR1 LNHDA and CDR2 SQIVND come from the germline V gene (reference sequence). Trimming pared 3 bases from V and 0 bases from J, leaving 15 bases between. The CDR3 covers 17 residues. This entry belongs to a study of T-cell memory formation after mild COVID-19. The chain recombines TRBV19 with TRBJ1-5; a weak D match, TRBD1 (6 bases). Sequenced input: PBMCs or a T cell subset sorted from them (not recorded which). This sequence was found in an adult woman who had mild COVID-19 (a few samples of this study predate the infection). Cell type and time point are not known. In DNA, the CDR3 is TGTGCCAGTAGTATTAGGGGGACCTTTTATAGCAATCAGCCCCAGCATTTT. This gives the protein CASSIRGTFYSNQPQHF.